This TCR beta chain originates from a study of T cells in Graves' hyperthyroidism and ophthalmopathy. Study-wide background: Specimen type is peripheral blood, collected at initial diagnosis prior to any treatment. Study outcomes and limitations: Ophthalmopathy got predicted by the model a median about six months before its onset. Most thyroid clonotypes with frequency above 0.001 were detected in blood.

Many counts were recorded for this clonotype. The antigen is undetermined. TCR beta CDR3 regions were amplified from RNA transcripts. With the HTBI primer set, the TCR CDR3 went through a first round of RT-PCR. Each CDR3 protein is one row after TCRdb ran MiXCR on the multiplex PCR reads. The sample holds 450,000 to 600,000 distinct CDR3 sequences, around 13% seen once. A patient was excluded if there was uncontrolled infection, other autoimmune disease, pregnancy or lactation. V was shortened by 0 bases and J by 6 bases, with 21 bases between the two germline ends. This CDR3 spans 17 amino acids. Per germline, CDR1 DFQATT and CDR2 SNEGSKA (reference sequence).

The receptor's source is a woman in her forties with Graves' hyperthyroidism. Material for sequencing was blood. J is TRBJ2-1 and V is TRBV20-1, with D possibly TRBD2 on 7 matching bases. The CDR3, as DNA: TGCAGTGCTAGAGATTTGATGAGGGAGGGGGTTCTCAATGAGCAGTTCTTC. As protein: CSARDLMREGVLNEQFF.